The rows below give T cell receptor beta chains drawn from one sample of a study of Ad26.COV2.S vaccination and SARS-CoV-2 variants. Here immunoSEQ multiplex PCR was the method, and the copy in TCRdb shows in-frame clones only, minus some. The repertoire holds 300,000 to 400,000 clones, with around 83% as singletons. The sample consisted of peripheral blood, taken in a trial of Ad26.COV2.S vaccine versus placebo. The receptor source for this set is a person between 18 and 65 years old who received the Ad26.COV2.S COVID-19 vaccine or a placebo. Each CDR3 is given with its conserved first and last residue. The D gene is left open where the match is weak. Clone size is stated in some rows and not others, as once, few, many or a class when expanded.

J gene: TRBJ2-3
clone size: NA
V gene: TRBV3-1/TRBV3-2
D gene: NA
CDR3 protein: CASSHPVQGPQYF
CDR3 DNA: TGTGCCAGCAGCCATCCGGTACAGGGCCCCCAGTATTTT

J gene: TRBJ2-1
clone size: few
V gene: TRBV12-3/TRBV12-4
D gene: NA
CDR3 protein: CASSLAPGDEQFF
CDR3 DNA: TGTGCCAGCAGTTTAGCGCCAGGCGATGAGCAGTTCTTC

J gene: TRBJ1-1
clone size: few
V gene: TRBV5-1
D gene: TRBD1
CDR3 protein: CASSRRTGGDGEAFF
CDR3 DNA: TGCGCCAGCAGCAGAAGGACAGGGGGAGATGGTGAAGCTTTCTTT

J gene: TRBJ1-6
clone size: NA
V gene: TRBV28
D gene: NA
CDR3 protein: CASGRGSPLHF
CDR3 DNA: TGTGCCAGCGGCAGGGGATCACCCCTCCACTTT

J gene: TRBJ2-3
clone size: NA
V gene: TRBV14
D gene: TRBD2
CDR3 protein: CASSPTSLRLAFRDTQYF
CDR3 DNA: TGTGCCAGCAGCCCAACCAGCCTACGACTAGCCTTCCGGGATACGCAGTATTTT

J gene: TRBJ2-3
clone size: NA
V gene: TRBV28
D gene: NA
CDR3 protein: CAIRGQGTDTQYF
CDR3 DNA: TGTGCCATCAGAGGGCAGGGGACAGATACGCAGTATTTT

J gene: TRBJ2-1
clone size: once
V gene: TRBV6-5
D gene: NA
CDR3 protein: CASSYYGTRNEQFF
CDR3 DNA: TGTGCCAGCAGTTATTACGGGACTCGAAATGAGCAGTTCTTC

J gene: TRBJ1-2
clone size: NA
V gene: TRBV25-1
D gene: NA
CDR3 protein: CASSEYLVPSYGYTF
CDR3 DNA: TGTGCCAGCAGTGAATATTTAGTCCCCTCTTATGGCTACACCTTC

J gene: TRBJ2-1
clone size: NA
V gene: TRBV7-2
D gene: TRBD2
CDR3 protein: CASSPLRLATPREQFF
CDR3 DNA: TGTGCCAGCAGCCCCCTCCGACTAGCTACACCGCGGGAGCAGTTCTTC

J gene: TRBJ2-3
clone size: NA
V gene: TRBV28
D gene: NA
CDR3 protein: CASRGGGVLTDTQYF
CDR3 DNA: TGTGCCAGTCGAGGGGGAGGGGTCCTCACAGATACGCAGTATTTT

J gene: TRBJ2-5
clone size: once
V gene: TRBV3-1/TRBV3-2
D gene: TRBD1
CDR3 protein: CASSQGWLGTEQETQYF
CDR3 DNA: TGTGCCAGCAGCCAAGGCTGGCTCGGGACAGAGCAAGAGACCCAGTACTTC

J gene: TRBJ1-1
clone size: NA
V gene: TRBV6-5
D gene: NA
CDR3 protein: CASSLLDRNTEAFF
CDR3 DNA: TGTGCCAGCAGTCTCTTGGACAGGAACACTGAAGCTTTCTTT

J gene: TRBJ2-1
clone size: NA
V gene: TRBV7-7
D gene: NA
CDR3 protein: CASSPAGYNEQFF
CDR3 DNA: TGTGCCAGCAGCCCTGCAGGATACAATGAGCAGTTCTTC

J gene: TRBJ2-5
clone size: NA
V gene: TRBV6-5
D gene: NA
CDR3 protein: CASKRPGTLEETQYF
CDR3 DNA: TGTGCCAGCAAACGGCCCGGGACATTAGAAGAGACCCAGTACTTC

J gene: TRBJ2-1
clone size: NA
V gene: TRBV7-9
D gene: NA
CDR3 protein: CASSLDAGVKYNEQFF
CDR3 DNA: TGTGCCAGCAGCTTAGATGCCGGGGTCAAGTACAATGAGCAGTTCTTC

J gene: TRBJ2-2
clone size: NA
V gene: TRBV19
D gene: TRBD1
CDR3 protein: CASRENPRDRNTGELFF
CDR3 DNA: TGTGCCAGTAGGGAAAATCCCCGGGACAGGAACACCGGGGAGCTGTTTTTT

J gene: TRBJ1-5
clone size: NA
V gene: TRBV19
D gene: TRBD1
CDR3 protein: CASSMPDRGRQPQHF
CDR3 DNA: TGTGCCAGTAGTATGCCTGACAGGGGGCGACAGCCCCAGCATTTT

J gene: TRBJ2-7
clone size: NA
V gene: TRBV6-6
D gene: NA
CDR3 protein: CASSYSPAARYEQYF
CDR3 DNA: TGTGCCAGCAGTTACTCGCCAGCGGCTCGGTACGAGCAGTACTTC

J gene: TRBJ2-2
clone size: NA
V gene: TRBV3-1/TRBV3-2
D gene: TRBD2
CDR3 protein: CASRLESGRGTGELFF
CDR3 DNA: TGTGCCAGCAGACTTGAGAGCGGGAGGGGCACCGGGGAGCTGTTTTTT

J gene: TRBJ2-7
clone size: NA
V gene: TRBV7-8
D gene: TRBD1
CDR3 protein: CASSLRDREIEQYF
CDR3 DNA: TGTGCCAGCAGCTTGAGGGACAGGGAAATCGAGCAGTACTTC

J gene: TRBJ1-1
clone size: NA
V gene: TRBV10-3
D gene: NA
CDR3 protein: CAISAGLTEAFF
CDR3 DNA: TGTGCCATCTCGGCAGGTCTCACTGAAGCTTTCTTT

J gene: TRBJ1-5
clone size: NA
V gene: TRBV19
D gene: TRBD1
CDR3 protein: CASKETGGFNQPQHF
CDR3 DNA: TGTGCCAGTAAGGAAACAGGGGGTTTCAATCAGCCCCAGCATTTT

J gene: TRBJ1-4
clone size: NA
V gene: TRBV7-6
D gene: TRBD1
CDR3 protein: CASSPGTGALANEKLFF
CDR3 DNA: TGTGCCAGCAGCCCCGGGACAGGGGCCCTAGCTAATGAAAAACTGTTTTTT

J gene: TRBJ1-2
clone size: NA
V gene: TRBV19
D gene: NA
CDR3 protein: CASSIGDSGFGYTF
CDR3 DNA: TGTGCCAGTAGTATTGGTGATTCAGGGTTTGGCTACACCTTC

J gene: TRBJ2-3
clone size: NA
V gene: TRBV6-5
D gene: NA
CDR3 protein: CASTDGSDTQYF
CDR3 DNA: TGTGCCAGCACCGACGGATCAGATACGCAGTATTTT

J gene: TRBJ1-1
clone size: NA
V gene: TRBV2
D gene: NA
CDR3 protein: CASSVLGREGTEAFF
CDR3 DNA: TGTGCCAGCAGTGTGCTGGGCAGGGAGGGCACTGAAGCTTTCTTT

J gene: TRBJ1-1
clone size: NA
V gene: TRBV7-2
D gene: NA
CDR3 protein: CASSLIMGLNTEAFF
CDR3 DNA: TGTGCCAGCAGCTTAATCATGGGTCTGAACACTGAAGCTTTCTTT

J gene: TRBJ2-6
clone size: few
V gene: TRBV5-8
D gene: TRBD2
CDR3 protein: CASSLPWLAGNGANVLTF
CDR3 DNA: TGTGCCAGCAGCTTGCCTTGGCTAGCGGGGAATGGGGCCAACGTCCTGACTTTC

J gene: TRBJ1-2
clone size: NA
V gene: TRBV5-1
D gene: NA
CDR3 protein: CASSLALGEDGYTF
CDR3 DNA: TGCGCCAGCAGCTTGGCCTTGGGCGAGGATGGCTACACCTTC

J gene: TRBJ2-1
clone size: once
V gene: TRBV10-3
D gene: TRBD2
CDR3 protein: CAISDPLAGRIEQFF
CDR3 DNA: TGTGCCATCAGTGACCCCCTAGCGGGAAGGATTGAGCAGTTCTTC

J gene: TRBJ2-3
clone size: NA
V gene: TRBV2
D gene: NA
CDR3 protein: CASRGGSDTQYF
CDR3 DNA: TGTGCCAGCAGGGGGGGTTCAGATACGCAGTATTTT

J gene: TRBJ2-7
clone size: NA
V gene: TRBV5-8
D gene: NA
CDR3 protein: CASSRTPSSYEQYF
CDR3 DNA: TGTGCCAGCAGCCGGACACCGAGCTCCTACGAGCAGTACTTC

J gene: TRBJ1-1
clone size: NA
V gene: TRBV19
D gene: NA
CDR3 protein: CASSIARYTEAFF
CDR3 DNA: TGTGCCAGTAGTATAGCCAGATACACTGAAGCTTTCTTT

J gene: TRBJ1-1
clone size: NA
V gene: TRBV5-1
D gene: NA
CDR3 protein: CASSLGRDTEAFF
CDR3 DNA: TGCGCCAGCAGCTTGGGACGGGACACTGAAGCTTTCTTT

J gene: TRBJ1-2
clone size: NA
V gene: TRBV2
D gene: TRBD1
CDR3 protein: CASSEGWDRVYGYTF
CDR3 DNA: TGTGCCAGCAGTGAAGGGTGGGACAGAGTCTATGGCTACACCTTC

J gene: TRBJ1-1
clone size: NA
V gene: TRBV7-2
D gene: TRBD1
CDR3 protein: CASSQQGTNTEAFF
CDR3 DNA: TGTGCCAGCAGCCAACAGGGGACAAACACTGAAGCTTTCTTT

J gene: TRBJ1-1
clone size: few
V gene: TRBV30
D gene: NA
CDR3 protein: CAWSEGLEAFF
CDR3 DNA: TGTGCCTGGAGTGAGGGGTTGGAAGCTTTCTTT

J gene: TRBJ1-1
clone size: NA
V gene: TRBV3-1/TRBV3-2
D gene: TRBD1
CDR3 protein: CASSQGPGGIAEAFF
CDR3 DNA: TGTGCCAGCAGCCAAGGCCCAGGGGGCATCGCTGAAGCTTTCTTT

J gene: TRBJ2-7
clone size: NA
V gene: TRBV7-9
D gene: NA
CDR3 protein: CASSALRTYEQYF
CDR3 DNA: TGTGCCAGCAGCGCTCTGAGGACCTACGAGCAGTACTTC

J gene: TRBJ2-1
clone size: once
V gene: TRBV3-1/TRBV3-2
D gene: NA
CDR3 protein: CASSRGSSSYNEQFF
CDR3 DNA: TGTGCCAGCAGCCGGGGCTCCAGCTCCTACAATGAGCAGTTCTTC

J gene: TRBJ2-7
clone size: NA
V gene: TRBV5-6
D gene: NA
CDR3 protein: CASSGKGGLYEQYF
CDR3 DNA: TGTGCCAGCAGCGGAAAAGGGGGGCTCTACGAGCAGTACTTC

J gene: TRBJ2-7
clone size: NA
V gene: TRBV6-5
D gene: TRBD1
CDR3 protein: CASSYGRQGSSYEQYF
CDR3 DNA: TGTGCCAGCAGTTACGGACGACAGGGTAGCTCCTACGAGCAGTACTTC

J gene: TRBJ2-7
clone size: NA
V gene: TRBV27
D gene: NA
CDR3 protein: CASSLYWTASSYEQYF
CDR3 DNA: TGTGCCAGCAGTTTATACTGGACAGCCAGCTCCTACGAGCAGTACTTC

J gene: TRBJ2-5
clone size: NA
V gene: TRBV7-9
D gene: NA
CDR3 protein: CASSLTRTKQETQYF
CDR3 DNA: TGTGCCAGCAGCTTAACTCGGACAAAACAAGAGACCCAGTACTTC